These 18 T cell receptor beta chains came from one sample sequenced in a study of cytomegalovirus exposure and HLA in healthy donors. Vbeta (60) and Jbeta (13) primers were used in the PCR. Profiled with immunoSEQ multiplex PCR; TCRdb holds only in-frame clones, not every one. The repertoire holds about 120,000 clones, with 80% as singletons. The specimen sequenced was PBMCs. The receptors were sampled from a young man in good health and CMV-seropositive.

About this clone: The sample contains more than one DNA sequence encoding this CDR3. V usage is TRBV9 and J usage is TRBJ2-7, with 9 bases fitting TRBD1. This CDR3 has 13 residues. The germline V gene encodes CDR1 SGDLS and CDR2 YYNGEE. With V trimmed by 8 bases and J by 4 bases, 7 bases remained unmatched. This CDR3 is CASNRDRDYEQYF. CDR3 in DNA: TGTGCCAGTAACCGGGACAGGGATTACGAGCAGTACTTC.

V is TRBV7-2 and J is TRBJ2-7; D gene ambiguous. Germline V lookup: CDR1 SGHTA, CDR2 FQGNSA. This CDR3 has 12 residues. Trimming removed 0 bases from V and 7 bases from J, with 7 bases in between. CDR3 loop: CASSLASGEQYF. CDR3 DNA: TGTGCCAGCAGCTTAGCGTCGGGTGAGCAGTACTTC. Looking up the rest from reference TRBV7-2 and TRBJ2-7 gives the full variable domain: GAGVSQSPSNKVTEKGKDVELRCDPISGHTALYWYRQSLGQGLEFLIYFQGNSAPDKSGLPSDRFSAERTGGSVSTLTIQRTQQEDSAVYLCASSLASGEQYFGPGTRLTVT.

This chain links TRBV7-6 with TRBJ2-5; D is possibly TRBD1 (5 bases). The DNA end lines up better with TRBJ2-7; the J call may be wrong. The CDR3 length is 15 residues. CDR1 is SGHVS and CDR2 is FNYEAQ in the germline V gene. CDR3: CASSLAAGHSYEQYF. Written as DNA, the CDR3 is TGTGCCAGCAGCTTAGCGGCAGGGCACTCCTACGAGCAGTACTTC.

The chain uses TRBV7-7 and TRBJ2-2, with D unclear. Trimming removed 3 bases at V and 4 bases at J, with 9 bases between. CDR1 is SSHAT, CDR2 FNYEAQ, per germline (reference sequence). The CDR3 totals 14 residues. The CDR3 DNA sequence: TGTGCCAGCAGCTTTAATACCGGCACCGGGGAGCTGTTTTTT. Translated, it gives CASSFNTGTGELFF.

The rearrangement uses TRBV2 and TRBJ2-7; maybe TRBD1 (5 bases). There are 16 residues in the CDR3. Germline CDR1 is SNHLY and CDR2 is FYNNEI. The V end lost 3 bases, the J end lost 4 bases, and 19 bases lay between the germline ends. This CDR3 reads CASSEPRPSQGYEQYF. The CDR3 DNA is TGTGCCAGCAGTGAGCCCCGGCCCTCTCAGGGATACGAGCAGTACTTC.

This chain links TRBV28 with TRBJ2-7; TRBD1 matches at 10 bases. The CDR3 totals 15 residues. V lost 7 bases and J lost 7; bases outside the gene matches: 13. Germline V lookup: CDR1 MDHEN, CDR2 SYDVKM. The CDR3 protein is CASNIRDRGIGEQYF. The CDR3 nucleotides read TGTGCCAGCAACATAAGGGACAGGGGCATCGGTGAGCAGTACTTC.

CDR3 region: CAISVKLVKEVLGYTF. The CDR3 DNA is TGTGCCATCAGTGTGAAGCTGGTTAAAGAGGTTCTTGGCTACACCTTC. V is TRBV10-3 and J is TRBJ1-2; D not resolved. The CDR3 totals 16 residues. Trimming cost V 4 bases and J 7 bases, with 22 bases left between them. Germline V gene data show CDR1 as ENHRY and CDR2 as SYGVKD.

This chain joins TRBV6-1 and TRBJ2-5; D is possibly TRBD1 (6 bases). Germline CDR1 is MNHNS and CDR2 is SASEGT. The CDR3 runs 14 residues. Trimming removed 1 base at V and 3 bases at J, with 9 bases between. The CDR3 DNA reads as TGTGCCAGCAGTGAAGTAGCAGGGGAAGAGACCCAGTACTTC. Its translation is CASSEVAGEETQYF.

The CDR3 region is CVKRRGPQNEQFF. The CDR3 DNA reads TGTGTCAAACGGAGGGGGCCTCAGAATGAGCAGTTCTTC. The J gene is TRBJ2-1, the V gene TRBV6-5; possibly TRBD1 for D (7 bases). The CDR3 runs to 13 residues. Germline assignment: CDR1 MNHEY and CDR2 SVGAGI.

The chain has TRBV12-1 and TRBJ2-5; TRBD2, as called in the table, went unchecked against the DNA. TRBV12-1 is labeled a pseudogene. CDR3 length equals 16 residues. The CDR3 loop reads CSRVSTSDYTQETQYF. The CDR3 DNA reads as TGTTCCAGGGTCAGTACTAGCGACTACACCCAAGAGACCCAGTACTTC.

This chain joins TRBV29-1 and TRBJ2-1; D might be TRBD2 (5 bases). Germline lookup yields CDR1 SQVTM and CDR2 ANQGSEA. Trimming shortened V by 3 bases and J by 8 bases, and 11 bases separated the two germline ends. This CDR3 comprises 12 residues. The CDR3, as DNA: TGCAGCGTTGAGTTTACCGGGGATGAGCAGTTCTTC. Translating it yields CSVEFTGDEQFF.

This CDR3 reads CASSLAVLGGYGYTF. CDR3 DNA sequence: TGTGCCAGCAGCTTAGCGGTTCTAGGGGGCTATGGCTACACCTTC. V gene TRBV7-2 combines with J gene TRBJ1-2; maybe TRBD1 (6 bases). Trimming removed 0 bases from V and 4 bases from J, with 12 bases in between. Per the germline V gene, CDR1 is SGHTA and CDR2 is FQGNSA. This CDR3 comprises 15 residues.

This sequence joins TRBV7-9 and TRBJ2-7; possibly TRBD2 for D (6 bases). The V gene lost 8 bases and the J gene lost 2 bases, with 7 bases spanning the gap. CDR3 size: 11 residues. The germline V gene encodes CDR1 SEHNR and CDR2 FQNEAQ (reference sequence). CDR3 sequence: CASGGTYEQYF. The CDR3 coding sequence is TGTGCCAGCGGGGGGACCTACGAGCAGTACTTC. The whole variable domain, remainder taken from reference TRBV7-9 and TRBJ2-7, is DTGVSQNPRHKITKRGQNVTFRCDPISEHNRLYWYRQTLGQGPEFLTYFQNEAQLEKSRLLSDRFSAERPKGSFSTLEIQRTEQGDSAMYLCASGGTYEQYFGPGTRLTVT.

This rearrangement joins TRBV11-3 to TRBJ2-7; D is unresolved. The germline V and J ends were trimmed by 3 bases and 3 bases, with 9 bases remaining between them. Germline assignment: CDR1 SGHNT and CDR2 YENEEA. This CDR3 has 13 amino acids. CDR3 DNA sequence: TGTGCCAGCAGCTTGACACCGGTCTACGAGCAGTACTTC. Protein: CASSLTPVYEQYF.

DNA for the CDR3: TGCGCCAGCAGCTACCGGGATTTCGCCTATGGCTACACCTTC. This encodes CASSYRDFAYGYTF. The chain couples TRBV5-1 to TRBJ1-2; D not certain. CDR3 length equals 14 residues. V lost 3 bases, J lost 4 bases, and 13 bases lay in between. Per the germline V gene, CDR1 is SGHRS and CDR2 is YFSETQ.

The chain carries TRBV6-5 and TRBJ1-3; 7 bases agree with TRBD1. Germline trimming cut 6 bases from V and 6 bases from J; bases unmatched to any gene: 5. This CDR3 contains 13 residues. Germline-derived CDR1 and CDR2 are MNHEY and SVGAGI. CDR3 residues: CASRPTGLNTIYF. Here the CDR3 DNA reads TGTGCCAGCAGACCGACAGGGCTAAACACCATATATTTT.

CDR3 region: CASSERGLPSRSGELFF. The DNA for the CDR3 is TGTGCCAGCAGTGAAAGGGGGTTGCCTAGTAGGAGCGGGGAGCTGTTTTTT. The chain employs TRBV6-1 and TRBJ2-2, with a possible D match to TRBD1 (6 bases). Trimming took 2 bases from V and 7 from J, leaving 20 bases between them. CDR1 is MNHNS, CDR2 SASEGT, per germline. This CDR3 region has 17 residues.

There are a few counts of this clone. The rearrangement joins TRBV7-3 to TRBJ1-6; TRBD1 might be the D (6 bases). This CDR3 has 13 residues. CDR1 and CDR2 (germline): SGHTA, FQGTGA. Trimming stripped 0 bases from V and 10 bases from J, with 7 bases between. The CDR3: CASSLTDRSPLHF. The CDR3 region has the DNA TGTGCCAGCAGCTTAACAGACAGGTCACCCCTCCACTTT.